A single T cell receptor beta chain is shown here with its context. This clone was seen only once. Its antigen is unknown. The input lacks base qualities; no much larger clone sits a single base away. From the cysteine through the phenylalanine, the CDR3 covers 14 amino acids. Solely the CDR3 DNA is kept, with 42 bases framed from the first base. The junction shows trimming of 3 bases on V and 3 bases on J, and the gene matches do not reach 3 bases of it. CDR1 is given as SGHDN and CDR2 as FVKESK, both from the germline V gene. Genomic DNA was isolated from the sorted cells so that the TCRbeta CDR3 region could be sequenced. The immunoSEQ Assay was used to sequence the TCRbeta CDR3 regions. The clones in this table, taken by TCRdb from immuneACCESS, are in-frame only. Not every clone is retained; where verified, under half of the shortfall comes from an unresolved V gene, and the cause of the rest is unknown. This sample gives 60,000 to 80,000 clones in total; roughly 80% of them show up just once. The top ten hold approximately 5% of the sample.

The trial excluded patients who had a history of autoimmune disease or who were on systemic immunosuppression. Peripheral blood for TCR sequencing was collected from all dose cohorts at baseline, on cycle 4 day 1, and on cycle 7 day 1. Samples came from an open-label, multicenter, first-in-human phase I dose-escalation trial of ivuxolimab. Adults with locally advanced or metastatic head and neck squamous cell, hepatocellular, melanoma or renal cell carcinoma were enrolled in the trial. Before TCR sequencing, CD4+ T cells and CD8+ T cells were sorted from peripheral blood as separate populations. This entry is derived from a study of OX40 agonist ivuxolimab in advanced cancers. Regarding the complete study: Ivuxolimab, which targeted the costimulatory receptor OX40 (CD134), was an agonistic, fully human IgG2 monoclonal antibody. Intravenous ivuxolimab was administered to patients every 2 weeks at six dose levels: 0.01, 0.1, 0.3, 1.5, 3 and 10 mg/kg. Of the approximately 53 patients in dose escalation, about 20 had hepatocellular carcinoma, about 15 had melanoma, 9 had renal cell carcinoma and 9 had head and neck cancer. The dose-escalation cohort was roughly 87% male with a mean age of around 64 years, ranging from about 20 to 80. Patients were allowed to have had prior anti-PD-1, anti-PD-L1 or anti-CTLA-4 therapy, and approximately 40% of the dose-escalation patients had been treated with checkpoint inhibitors. Partial responses occurred in three dose-escalation patients: two with cutaneous melanoma and one with hepatocellular carcinoma. The point of sequencing TCRbeta in the periphery was to test whether ivuxolimab changed TCR sequence diversity and drove clonal T-cell expansion. The paper reports the monotherapy dose-escalation portion (N of about 50 patients) of the phase I ivuxolimab trial. Study-wide conclusions, independent of this receptor: At doses of 0.1 to 3.0 mg/kg, clonal expansion of both CD4+ and CD8+ blood T cells was observed from baseline to week 6. Low levels of normalized T-cell clonal expansion were also seen in some patients who did not respond. The antigen specificity of the peripheral T cells that underwent clonal expansion was not determined. On average, CD8+ T cells showed more expanded clones than CD4+ T cells after ivuxolimab. In the 0.1-3.0 mg/kg groups, partial responders had among the lowest normalized peripheral clonal expansion, particularly in CD8+ T cells.

This specimen was CD4+ or CD8+ T cells sorted from blood, taken in a trial of the OX40 agonist ivuxolimab. The sequence derives from an adult with an advanced solid tumor such as melanoma, head and neck, liver or kidney cancer. The chain employs TRBV14 and TRBJ2-7, and TRBD1 aligns with 9 junction nucleotides. The CDR3 loop reads CASSQMDRGYEQYF. The base sequence is TGTGCCAGCAGCCAGATGGACAGGGGCTACGAGCAGTACTTC.